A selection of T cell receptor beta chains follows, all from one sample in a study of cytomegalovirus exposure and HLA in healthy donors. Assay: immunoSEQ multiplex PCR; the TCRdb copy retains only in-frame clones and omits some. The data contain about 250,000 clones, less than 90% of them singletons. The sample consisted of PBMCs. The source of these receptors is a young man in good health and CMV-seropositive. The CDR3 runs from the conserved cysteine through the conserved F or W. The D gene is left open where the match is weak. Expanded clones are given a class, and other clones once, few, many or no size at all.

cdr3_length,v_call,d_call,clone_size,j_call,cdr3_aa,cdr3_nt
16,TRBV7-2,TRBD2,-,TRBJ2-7,CASSLLAGGPFYEQYF,TGTGCCAGCAGCTTACTAGCGGGAGGCCCTTTTTACGAGCAGTACTTC
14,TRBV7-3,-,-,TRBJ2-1,CASSLTGAAYEQFF,TGTGCCAGCAGCTTAACGGGGGCTGCGTATGAGCAGTTCTTC
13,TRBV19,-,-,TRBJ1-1,CASSFWANTEAFF,TGTGCCAGTAGTTTTTGGGCGAACACTGAAGCTTTCTTT
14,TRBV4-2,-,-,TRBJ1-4,CASSHGGRNEKLFF,TGTGCCAGCAGCCACGGGGGGCGTAATGAAAAACTGTTTTTT
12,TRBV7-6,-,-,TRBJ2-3,CASSLTMDTQYF,TGTGCCAGCAGCTTAACCATGGATACGCAGTATTTT
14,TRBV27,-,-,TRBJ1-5,CASSTWGWGQPQHF,TGTGCCAGCAGTACATGGGGCTGGGGTCAGCCCCAGCATTTT
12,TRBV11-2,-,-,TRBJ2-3,CASSPTTDTQYF,TGTGCCAGCAGCCCAACCACAGATACGCAGTATTTT
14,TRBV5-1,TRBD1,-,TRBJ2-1,CASSHDRGYNEQFF,TGCGCCAGCAGCCATGACAGGGGGTATAATGAGCAGTTCTTC
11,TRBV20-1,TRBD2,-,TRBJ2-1,CSAGGVVEQFF,TGCAGTGCTGGGGGGGTAGTCGAGCAGTTCTTC
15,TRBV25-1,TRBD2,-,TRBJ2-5,CASSATSGSQETQYF,TGTGCCAGCAGTGCGACTAGCGGGTCCCAAGAGACCCAGTACTTC
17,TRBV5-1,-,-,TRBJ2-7,CASSLMGSSFSSYEQYF,TGCGCCAGCAGCTTGATGGGTTCTAGCTTTAGCTCCTACGAGCAGTACTTC
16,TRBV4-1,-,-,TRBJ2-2,CASSGGSSFYTGELFF,TGCGCCAGCAGCGGAGGGTCTTCATTTTACACCGGGGAGCTGTTTTTT
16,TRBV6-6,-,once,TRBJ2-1,CASSYVDRSLYNEQFF,TGTGCCAGCAGTTACGTCGACAGGAGTCTCTACAATGAGCAGTTCTTC
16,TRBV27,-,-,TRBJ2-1,CASSEGGRNPYNEQFF,TGTGCCAGCAGTGAGGGGGGGCGCAACCCCTACAATGAGCAGTTCTTC